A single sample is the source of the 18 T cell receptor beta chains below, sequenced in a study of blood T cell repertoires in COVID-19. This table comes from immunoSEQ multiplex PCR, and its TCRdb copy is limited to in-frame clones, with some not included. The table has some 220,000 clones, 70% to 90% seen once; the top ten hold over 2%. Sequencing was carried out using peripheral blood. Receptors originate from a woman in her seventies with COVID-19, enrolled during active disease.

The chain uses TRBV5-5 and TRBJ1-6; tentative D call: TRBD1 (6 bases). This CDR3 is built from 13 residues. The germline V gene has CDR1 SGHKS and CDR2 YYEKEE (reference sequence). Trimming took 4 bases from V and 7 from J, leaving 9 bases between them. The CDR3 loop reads CASSPDRNSPLHF. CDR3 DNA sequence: TGTGCCAGCAGCCCAGACAGGAATTCACCCCTCCACTTT.

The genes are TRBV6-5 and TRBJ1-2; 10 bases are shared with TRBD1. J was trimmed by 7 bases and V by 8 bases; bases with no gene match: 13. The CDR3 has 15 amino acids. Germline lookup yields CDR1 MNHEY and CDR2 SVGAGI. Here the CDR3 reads CASQRTGQGYSGYTF. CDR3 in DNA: TGTGCCAGCCAGAGGACGGGACAGGGGTATTCTGGCTACACCTTC.

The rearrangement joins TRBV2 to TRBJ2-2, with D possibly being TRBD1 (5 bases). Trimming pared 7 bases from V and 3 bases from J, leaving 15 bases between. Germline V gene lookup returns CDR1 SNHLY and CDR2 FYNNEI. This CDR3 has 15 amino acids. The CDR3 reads CASTLMVGDTGELFF. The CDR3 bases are TGTGCCAGCACCCTGATGGTAGGGGACACCGGGGAGCTGTTTTTT.

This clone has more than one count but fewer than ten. CDR3 amino acids: CASSLRTSGNYNEQFF. The CDR3 DNA sequence: TGCGCCAGCAGCTTAAGGACTAGCGGGAACTACAATGAGCAGTTCTTC. The rearrangement joins TRBV5-1 to TRBJ2-1, with 12 bases lining up with TRBD2. The ends lost 2 bases at V and 3 bases at J; junction bases unmatched: 3. Germline CDR1 is SGHRS and CDR2 is YFSETQ. The CDR3 has 16 amino acids.

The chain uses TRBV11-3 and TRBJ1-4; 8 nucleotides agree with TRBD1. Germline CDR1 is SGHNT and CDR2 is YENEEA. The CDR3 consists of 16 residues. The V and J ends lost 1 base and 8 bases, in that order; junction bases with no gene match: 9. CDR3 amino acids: CASSLGRGQLEEKLFF. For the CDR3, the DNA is TGTGCCAGCAGCTTAGGCAGGGGGCAGCTGGAAGAAAAACTGTTTTTT.

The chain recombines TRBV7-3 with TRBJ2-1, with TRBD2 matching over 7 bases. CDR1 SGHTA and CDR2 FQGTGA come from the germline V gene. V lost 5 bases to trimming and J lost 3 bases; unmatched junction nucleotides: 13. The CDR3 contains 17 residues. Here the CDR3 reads CASSPSRPGGSYNEQFF. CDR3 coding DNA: TGTGCCAGCAGCCCAAGCCGGCCTGGCGGGAGCTACAATGAGCAGTTCTTC.

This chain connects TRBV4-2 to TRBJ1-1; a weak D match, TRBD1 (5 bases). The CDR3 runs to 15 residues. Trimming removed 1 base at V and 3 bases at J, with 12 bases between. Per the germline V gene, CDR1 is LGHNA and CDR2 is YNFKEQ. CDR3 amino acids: CASSQAAGTYTEAFF. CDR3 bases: TGTGCCAGCAGCCAAGCCGCAGGGACTTACACTGAAGCTTTCTTT.

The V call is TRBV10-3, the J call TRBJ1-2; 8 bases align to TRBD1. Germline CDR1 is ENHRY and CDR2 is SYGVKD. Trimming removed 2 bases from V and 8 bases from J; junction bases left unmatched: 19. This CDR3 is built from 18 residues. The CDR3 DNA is TGTGCCATCAGTGAGGCCCAGGGGGCGAGTCGGGAATCGAGAGGCTACACCTTC. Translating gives CAISEAQGASRESRGYTF.

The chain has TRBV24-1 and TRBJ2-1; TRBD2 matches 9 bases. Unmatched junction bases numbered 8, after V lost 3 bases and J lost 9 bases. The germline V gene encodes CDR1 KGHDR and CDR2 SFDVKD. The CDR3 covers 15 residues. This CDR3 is CATSDPQPRGGEQFF. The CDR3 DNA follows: TGTGCCACCAGTGATCCGCAACCGCGGGGGGGTGAGCAGTTCTTC.

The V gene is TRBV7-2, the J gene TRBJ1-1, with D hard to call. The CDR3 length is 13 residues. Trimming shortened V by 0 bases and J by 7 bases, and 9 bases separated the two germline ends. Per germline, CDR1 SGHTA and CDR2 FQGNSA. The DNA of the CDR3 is TGTGCCAGCAGCTTAGCAAGGGAGGGTGAAGCTTTCTTT. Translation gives CASSLAREGEAFF.

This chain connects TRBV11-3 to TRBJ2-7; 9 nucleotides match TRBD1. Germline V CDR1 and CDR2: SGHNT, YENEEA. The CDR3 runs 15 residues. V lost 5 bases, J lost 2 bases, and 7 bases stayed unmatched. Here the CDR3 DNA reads TGTGCCAGCAGCCAAGAAGGGACAGGGCCCTACGAGCAGTACTTC. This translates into CASSQEGTGPYEQYF. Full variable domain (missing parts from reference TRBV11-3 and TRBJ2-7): EAGVVQSPRYKIIEKKQPVAFWCNPISGHNTLYWYLQNLGQGPELLIRYENEEAVDDSQLPKDRFSAERLKGVDSTLKIQPAELGDSAVYLCASSQEGTGPYEQYFGPGTRLTVT.

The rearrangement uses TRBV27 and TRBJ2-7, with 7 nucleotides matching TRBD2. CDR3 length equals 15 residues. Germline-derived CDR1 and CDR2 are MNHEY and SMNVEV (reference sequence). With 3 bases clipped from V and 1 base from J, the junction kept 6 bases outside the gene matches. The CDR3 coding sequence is TGTGCCAGCAGTTTCAGGGAGGGAGGTTCCTACGAGCAGTACTTC. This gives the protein CASSFREGGSYEQYF.

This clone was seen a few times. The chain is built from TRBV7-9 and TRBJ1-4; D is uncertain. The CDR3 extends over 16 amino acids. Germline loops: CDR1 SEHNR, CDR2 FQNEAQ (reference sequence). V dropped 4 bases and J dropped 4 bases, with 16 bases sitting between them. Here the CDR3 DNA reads TGTGCCAGCAGCTATCGTCGGGATTTCCTTAATGAAAAACTGTTTTTT. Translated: CASSYRRDFLNEKLFF.

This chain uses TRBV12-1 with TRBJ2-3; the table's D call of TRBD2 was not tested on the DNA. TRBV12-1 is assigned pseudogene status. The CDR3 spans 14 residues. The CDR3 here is CASRLAGDQDTQYF. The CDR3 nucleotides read TGTGCCAGCAGGCTAGCGGGAGACCAAGATACGCAGTATTTT.

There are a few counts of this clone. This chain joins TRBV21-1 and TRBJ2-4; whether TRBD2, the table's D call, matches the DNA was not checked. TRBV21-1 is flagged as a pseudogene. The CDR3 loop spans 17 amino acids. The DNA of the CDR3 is TGTGCCAGCAGCAAGGGACCACTAGCGGGGGAGAAAAACATTCAGTACTTC. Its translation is CASSKGPLAGEKNIQYF.

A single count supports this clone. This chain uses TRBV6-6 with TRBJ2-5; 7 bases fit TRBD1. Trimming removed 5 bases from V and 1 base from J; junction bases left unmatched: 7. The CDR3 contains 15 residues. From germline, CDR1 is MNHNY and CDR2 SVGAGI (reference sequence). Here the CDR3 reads CASSPQGTSQETQYF. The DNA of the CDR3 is TGTGCCAGCAGTCCACAGGGGACCAGCCAAGAGACCCAGTACTTC.

In nucleotides, the CDR3 is TGTGCCAGTGGGACAGGGGTAGACCCTGAAGCTTTCTTT. Translation: CASGTGVDPEAFF. The genes are TRBV19 and TRBJ1-1; 10 bases line up with TRBD1. The CDR3 sequence is 13 residues long. The trim removed 8 bases at V and 6 bases at J, leaving 6 bases unmatched. Germline CDR1 LNHDA, CDR2 SQIVND (reference sequence). Complete variable domain (other parts from reference TRBV19 and TRBJ1-1): DGGITQSPKYLFRKEGQNVTLSCEQNLNHDAMYWYRQDPGQGLRLIYYSQIVNDFQKGDIAEGYSVSREKKESFPLTVTSAQKNPTAFYLCASGTGVDPEAFFGQGTRLTVV.

The CDR3, as DNA: TGTGCTTCAAGAGCGGGAGAGGCGAGGGATGAGCAGTTCTTC. It is translated as CASRAGEARDEQFF. The V call is TRBV6-5, the J call TRBJ2-1, with 8 bases lining up with TRBD2. Germline lookup yields CDR1 MNHEY and CDR2 SVGAGI. CDR3 length: 14 residues.